The source of this T cell receptor (beta chain) is a study of cytomegalovirus exposure and HLA in healthy donors. General study findings and limits: TCR beta chain V- and J-gene trimming was linked, in a later analysis, to a missense variant in DCLRE1C. What a later analysis showed was that several of the most significant clusters appeared linked to common viral pathogens.

Germline loops: CDR1 MDHEN, CDR2 SYDVKM. V lost 2 bases and J 4 bases, leaving 15 bases between the germline ends. This CDR3 comprises 15 residues. Comment on this clone: Its antigen remains unidentified.

Amplification used 60 Vbeta primers and 13 Jbeta primers. Method: immunoSEQ multiplex PCR; TCRdb's copy keeps in-frame clones and lacks some. The sample lists under 200,000 clones, around 79% occurring once. Specimen: PBMCs. The sequence derives from a woman in her forties in good health and CMV-seronegative. The rearrangement links TRBV28 to TRBJ2-7; perhaps TRBD1 as D (6 bases). CDR3 loop: CASSLLWTENYEQYF. CDR3 DNA: TGTGCCAGCAGTTTACTCTGGACAGAAAATTACGAGCAGTACTTC.